Below are 4 T cell receptor beta chains sequenced from a single sample in a study of OX40 agonist ivuxolimab in advanced cancers. Data came from immunoSEQ multiplex PCR; TCRdb stores just in-frame clones and leaves some out. The sample consists of 13,000 to 15,000 clones, less than 95% of them appearing once. The sequencing here drew on CD4+ or CD8+ T cells sorted from blood, taken in a trial of the OX40 agonist ivuxolimab. The receptors were gathered from an adult with an advanced solid tumor such as melanoma, head and neck, liver or kidney cancer.

This sequence joins TRBV11-2 and TRBJ1-5; D possibly corresponds to TRBD1 (5 bases). The CDR3 loop spans 14 amino acids. Germline values: CDR1 SGHAT, CDR2 FQNNGV. V lost 5 bases and J 7 bases, leaving 15 bases between the germline ends. DNA for the CDR3: TGTGCCAGCAGCAATGGGGGGGTTGGACAGCCCCAGCATTTT. The encoded protein is CASSNGGVGQPQHF.

This rearrangement joins TRBV7-9 to TRBJ2-1; possible D gene TRBD2, 5 bases. There are 16 residues in the CDR3. Per germline, CDR1 SEHNR and CDR2 FQNEAQ (reference sequence). Trimming cost V 4 bases and J 5 bases, with 18 bases left between them. The CDR3 DNA is TGTGCCAGCAGCTCAATAGGGAGCTCCAACCACAATGAGCAGTTCTTC. Its translation: CASSSIGSSNHNEQFF. Full variable domain (remainder filled in from reference TRBV7-9 and TRBJ2-1): DTGVSQNPRHKITKRGQNVTFRCDPISEHNRLYWYRQTLGQGPEFLTYFQNEAQLEKSRLLSDRFSAERPKGSFSTLEIQRTEQGDSAMYLCASSSIGSSNHNEQFFGPGTRLTVL.

The chain joins TRBV10-3 to TRBJ2-7; D not resolved. Germline-derived CDR1 and CDR2 are ENHRY and SYGVKD. The CDR3 is made up of 11 amino acids. Trimming took 7 bases from V and 5 from J, leaving 9 bases between them. CDR3 nucleotide sequence: TGTGCCATCACCGAAAATAACGAGCAGTACTTC. Its translation is CAITENNEQYF.

The gene calls are TRBV27 and TRBJ2-3, with 7 bases identical to TRBD2. Trimming at V came to 4 bases and at J to 5 bases, leaving 12 bases not matched to a gene. This CDR3 spans 16 amino acids. Germline V gene lookup returns CDR1 MNHEY and CDR2 SMNVEV (reference sequence). The CDR3 spells CASSWGWRERIDTQYF. DNA of the CDR3: TGTGCCAGCAGTTGGGGGTGGCGGGAGCGGATAGATACGCAGTATTTT.